This T cell receptor (beta chain) stems from a study of blood T cell repertoires in COVID-19. Clones were read by immunoSEQ multiplex PCR, and TCRdb kept only the in-frame ones, dropping some. The sample holds approximately 47,000 clones, about nine tenths seen once. Trimming cost V 0 bases and J 6 bases; bases outside gene matches: 4. Germline V gives CDR1 SGDLS, CDR2 YYNGEE. This CDR3 contains 15 residues. V gene TRBV9 combines with J gene TRBJ2-7; 12 nucleotides match TRBD2. The clonotype was recovered from a woman of 80 years or more with COVID-19, enrolled during active disease. Specimen: peripheral blood. CDR3 residues: CASSVGTSGVSEQYF. The CDR3, as DNA: TGTGCCAGCAGCGTAGGGACTAGCGGGGTGAGCGAGCAGTACTTC.